This TCR beta chain was profiled in a study of CD8 T cells in ankylosing spondylitis. General study results and limits: A CD8+ phenotype characterized the disease-linked clones, which were relatively rare in peripheral blood. Within ankylosing spondylitis blood, a TCR beta motif made up of roughly eight highly homologous variants appeared to be characteristic. Reportedly, disease-linked clones are significantly enriched in ankylosing spondylitis patients' matched synovial fluid.

This clonotype was picked up many times. Its antigen is still unknown. 5'-RACE, quantitative and with molecular barcodes, yielded the TCR beta libraries. Using its own MiXCR run on the 5' RACE reads, TCRdb lists one record per CDR3 protein. The table includes about 210,000 distinct CDR3 sequences, about 7% detected once. The CDR3 contains 16 residues. With 0 bases clipped from V and 3 bases from J, the junction kept 4 bases outside the gene matches. Germline-derived CDR1 and CDR2 are SGHTA and FQGNSA. The chain uses TRBV7-2 and TRBJ2-7; TRBD2 matches at 11 bases. The sequenced sample consisted of blood, either unsorted or a sorted T cell fraction (not recorded which). The clonotype originates from a male donor with ankylosing spondylitis. This chain's CDR3 is CASSLALLAGDYEQYF. The DNA for the CDR3 is TGTGCCAGCAGCTTAGCACTACTAGCGGGAGACTACGAGCAGTACTTC.